A single sample is the source of the 3 T cell receptor beta chains below, sequenced in a study of radiotherapy plus CTLA-4 blockade in lung cancer. TCRdb's table, derived via immunoSEQ multiplex PCR, lists solely in-frame clones and lacks some. The table includes approximately 99,000 clones, about 86% detected once. The specimen comprised peripheral blood, sampled from a patient treated with radiotherapy plus ipilimumab. All receptors derive from a human donor with non-small cell lung cancer that progressed on radiotherapy plus ipilimumab.

The rearrangement joins TRBV2 to TRBJ2-1; the match to TRBD2 covers 8 bases. Germline V gene lookup returns CDR1 SNHLY and CDR2 FYNNEI. J was trimmed by 4 bases and V by 6 bases; bases with no gene match: 11. The CDR3 contains 16 residues. CDR3 region: CASRPLMSGGYNEQFF. The CDR3 coding sequence is TGTGCCAGCAGGCCCCTGATGAGCGGGGGTTACAATGAGCAGTTCTTC.

This clone appeared a single time. An end of the junction does not agree with germline; a read error may underlie this. The chain uses TRBV6-6 and TRBJ1-2; TRBD1 might be the D (5 bases). This CDR3 has 15 amino acids. The germline V gene has CDR1 MNHNY and CDR2 SVGAGI (reference sequence). CDR3 protein: CATSRFRDGENGYTF. DNA of the CDR3: TGTGCCACCAGTAGATTTAGGGACGGCGAGAATGGCTACACCTTC.

The chain couples TRBV2 to TRBJ2-2; 8 bases agree with TRBD2. This CDR3 has 17 residues. The V gene's germline CDR1 is SNHLY and CDR2 FYNNEI. The V gene end was trimmed by 8 bases and the J gene end by 4 bases; junction bases not matched to a gene: 15. In DNA form, the CDR3 reads TGTGCCAGCGCTGACGGGAGGGCTATAAAGGGCACCGGGGAGCTGTTTTTT. Its translation: CASADGRAIKGTGELFF.